This section outlines one T cell receptor beta chain sequence together with its context. The source of the sample is a study of blood T cell repertoires in COVID-19. Looking at the study overall: Material from acute and convalescent COVID-19 was sourced from the United States, Italy and Spain. PBMCs, B-cell-depleted T cells, or T cells were the source of the cDNA or gDNA that made up the material.

TCRdb's copy holds only in-frame clones and misses some; the assay was immunoSEQ multiplex PCR. The repertoire consists of fewer than 350,000 clones, with about 86% occurring once and the leading ten covering around 4.5%. CDR1 and CDR2 from the germline V gene are SGHTA and FQGNSA. V lost 10 bases, J lost 1 base, and 17 bases lay in between. The CDR3 length is 15 residues. Cohorts were determined from participant-reported clinical history. The sequence was obtained from a woman aged 40 to 50 with acute COVID-19. The sequenced sample consisted of PBMCs or T cells enriched from blood (not recorded which). This rearrangement joins TRBV7-2 to TRBJ2-4; D may be TRBD2 (5 bases). Here the CDR3 reads CATLEQTGAKNIQYF. The CDR3 DNA is TGTGCCACCCTAGAGCAGACGGGGGCCAAAAACATTCAGTACTTC.